This T cell receptor (beta chain) emerged from a study of cytomegalovirus exposure and HLA in healthy donors. The study ran its PCR with 60 Vbeta and 13 Jbeta primers. Assay used: immunoSEQ multiplex PCR; TCRdb lists only in-frame clones, some missing. The profile shows tens of thousands of clones, approximately 80% of them singletons. As concerns this clone: The antigen is undetermined.

General study findings and limits: Later on, a genetic analysis was performed. It linked a missense variant in DCLRE1C with V- and J-gene trimming of TCR beta.

This CDR3 comprises 15 residues. Germline CDR1 is MNHEY and CDR2 is SMNVEV (reference sequence). V lost 5 bases to trimming and J lost 7 bases; unmatched junction nucleotides: 12. The chain recombines TRBV27 with TRBJ1-1; TRBD1 matches 8 bases. The sample taken for sequencing was PBMCs. The receptor comes from a man aged 45-60 years in good health and CMV-seronegative. The CDR3 nucleotides read TGTGCCAGCAGTACAGGGGGGCCTCTCTTCGGTGAAGCTTTCTTT. As protein: CASSTGGPLFGEAFF.